These T cell receptor beta chains were read from a single sample in a study of cytomegalovirus exposure and HLA in healthy donors. Produced via immunoSEQ multiplex PCR; TCRdb's table is partial and in-frame only. The sample carries about 140,000 clones, approximately 71% recorded once. Sequences were obtained from PBMCs. The receptors shown here come from a man in his forties in good health and CMV-seronegative. The CDR3 runs from the conserved cysteine through the conserved F or W. A D gene is named only where the DNA matches it firmly. A row's size may be missing; if present it is once, few, many or a size class.

size | D | J | V | CDR3 | DNA
. | TRBD2 | TRBJ2-7 | TRBV28 | CASIPGGVYEQYF | TGTGCCAGCATCCCGGGAGGGGTCTACGAGCAGTACTTC
. | TRBD1 | TRBJ2-1 | TRBV6-1 | CASNDRGEDEQFF | TGTGCCAGCAACGACAGGGGGGAGGATGAGCAGTTCTTC
once | . | TRBJ2-1 | TRBV11-2 | CASSLAGNEQFF | TGTGCCAGCAGCTTAGCAGGCAATGAGCAGTTCTTC
. | . | TRBJ2-3 | TRBV5-4 | CASSLWRGGDTQYF | TGTGCCAGCAGCCTGTGGCGGGGTGGAGATACGCAGTATTTT
. | TRBD1 | TRBJ1-1 | TRBV27 | CASSLDRGMNTEAFF | TGTGCCAGCAGTCTAGACAGGGGAATGAACACTGAAGCTTTCTTT
. | . | TRBJ2-2 | TRBV4-3 | CASSQGGTNTGELFF | TGCGCCAGCAGCCAAGGGGGGACTAACACCGGGGAGCTGTTTTTT
few | TRBD1 | TRBJ1-1 | TRBV5-1 | CASSAGTAGTEAFF | TGCGCCAGCAGCGCCGGGACAGCAGGGACTGAAGCTTTCTTT
. | . | TRBJ1-1 | TRBV7-2 | CASSLGEGGSLGTEAFF | TGTGCCAGCAGCTTAGGTGAGGGAGGGAGCTTAGGCACTGAAGCTTTCTTT
. | . | TRBJ1-3 | TRBV7-6 | CASSLQGNSGSTIYF | TGTGCCAGCAGCTTACAGGGGAATTCAGGAAGCACCATATATTTT
. | TRBD1 | TRBJ1-2 | TRBV19 | CASSITTGTNTF | TGTGCCAGTAGTATTACGACAGGGACAAACACCTTC
. | TRBD1 | TRBJ2-3 | TRBV5-1 | CASSLAAGGSDTQYF | TGCGCCAGCAGCTTGGCGGCAGGGGGATCAGATACGCAGTATTTT
. | . | TRBJ2-2 | TRBV15 | CATSRDASKTNTGELFF | TGTGCCACCAGCAGAGATGCCTCTAAAACGAACACCGGGGAGCTGTTTTTT
. | TRBD1 | TRBJ2-1 | TRBV4-2 | CASSQDLGQKSREQFF | TGTGCCAGCAGCCAAGATCTGGGACAGAAGTCAAGGGAGCAGTTCTTC
. | TRBD1 | TRBJ2-7 | TRBV29-1 | CSVVQGSSYEQYF | TGCAGCGTTGTACAGGGGTCATCCTACGAGCAGTACTTC
. | . | TRBJ1-2 | TRBV7-9 | CASSPGGGGGGYTF | TGTGCCAGCAGCCCCGGAGGGGGGGGAGGTGGCTACACCTTC
. | TRBD1 | TRBJ1-2 | TRBV4-2 | CASSPYRQGLGGYTF | TGTGCCAGCAGCCCCTATCGACAGGGACTAGGCGGCTACACCTTC
. | TRBD1 | TRBJ2-5 | TRBV5-1 | CASSIGQGARETQYF | TGCGCCAGCAGCATCGGACAGGGGGCACGGGAGACCCAGTACTTC
. | . | TRBJ1-1 | TRBV11-3 | CASNEQVNTEAFF | TGTGCCAGCAACGAACAAGTGAACACTGAAGCTTTCTTT
once | . | TRBJ1-2 | TRBV7-9 | CASSLEVSAAFYGYTF | TGTGCCAGCAGCTTAGAGGTCAGCGCCGCCTTCTATGGCTACACCTTC
. | . | TRBJ2-2 | TRBV7-8 | CASSFLTSTGELFF | TGTGCCAGCAGCTTCTTGACATCCACCGGGGAGCTGTTTTTT
few | . | TRBJ1-1 | TRBV5-1 | CASSLVQMNTEAFF | TGCGCCAGCAGCTTGGTACAAATGAACACTGAAGCTTTCTTT
. | TRBD1 | TRBJ1-5 | TRBV9 | CASSPGQGANQPQHF | TGTGCCAGCAGCCCGGGACAGGGGGCCAATCAGCCCCAGCATTTT
. | TRBD2 | TRBJ2-5 | TRBV5-1 | CASSFNGGETQYF | TGCGCCAGCAGCTTCAACGGGGGGGAGACCCAGTACTTC